Listed here is a single TCR beta chain. This sample was included in a study of blood T cell repertoires in COVID-19. Study-level background: From the United States, Italy and Spain came samples of acute and convalescent COVID-19. From T cells, B-cell-depleted T cells, or PBMCs came the material, which was cDNA or gDNA.

Original processing notes: Scientists estimated how many nucleated cells there were by amplifying reference gene primers. The data were produced by immunoSEQ multiplex PCR, yet TCRdb's version contains in-frame clones alone and is incomplete. The D gene and trimming were derived from the DNA, and the V and J assignments and clone size from that table. The table has under 85,000 clones, around 84% seen once. The sequenced sample was peripheral blood. This clonotype was sampled from a man aged 50 to 59 with acute or convalescent COVID-19.

CDR3 protein: CASSLVAGGTDTQYF. The CDR3 DNA is TGTGCCAGCAGCTTAGTAGCGGGGGGCACAGATACGCAGTATTTT. The chain uses TRBV7-2 and TRBJ2-3; 9 bases are a match to TRBD2. This CDR3 comprises 15 residues. The germline V gene encodes CDR1 SGHTA and CDR2 FQGNSA. With V trimmed by 1 base and J by 1 base, 0 bases remained unmatched.